This T cell receptor beta chain was documented in a study of hypomethylating agent response in myelodysplastic syndrome (TCRdb year 2021). At the level of the whole study: The hypomethylating agent given was azacitidine in 8 of 11 patients and decitabine in 3 of 11 patients. The cohort was composed of roughly ten male and a couple of female myelodysplastic syndrome patients. On average the patients were approximately 67 +/- 5.9 years old, and a diploid cytogenetic profile was seen most often. The most frequent mutation was TET2, found in about 45% of the 11 patients. Six or seven patients had a response of complete response or hematologic improvement, and about 5 patients did not respond. Response was defined as complete response or hematologic improvement, and any patient who met neither criterion was considered a non-responder. General study outcomes and caveats: Only about ten patients were analyzed, making the cohort small. Whether the shared GLIPH2 clusters possibly recognize novel MDS antigens was not confirmed and still needs to be tested experimentally. Age matching of healthy control donors to MDS patients was not performed, and the MDS versus healthy comparison could have been impacted by this lack of age matching. After treatment with a hypomethylating agent, no significant changes in richness, rarefaction diversity or clonality were seen, whether all patients were considered together or each response group separately. Novel clonotypes appeared more often in responders, whereas non-responders had more contracted clonotypes after treatment.

The CDR3 sequence holds 13 residues, the cysteine and phenylalanine included. Just CDR3 DNA is preserved here, 39 bases in frame from base 1. V was cut back by 5 bases and J by 9 bases, leaving a gap of 17 bases between them. CDR1 MNHEY and CDR2 SMNVEV are derived from the germline V gene (reference sequence). Libraries were prepared through the immunoSEQ multiplex PCR assay. Survey resolution was used, with two replicates of roughly 200 ng each, totaling around 400 ng of DNA per sample. Rearranged TCRB sequences in genomic DNA were detected with the hsTCRB kit, which uses multiplex PCR primers directed at V and J genes. In the first PCR, the CDR3 region was amplified for approximately 31 cycles with the QIAGEN Multiplex PCR Kit. Sample barcodes and Illumina adapters were attached to each replicate during a second PCR lasting roughly 8 cycles. A QuantStudio 6 together with the KAPA library quantification kit was used to quantify the pooled libraries. About 15 pM of pooled libraries went onto an Illumina MiSeq for sequencing, using single-end reads of 156 cycles plus an index read of 15 cycles. The paper's data handling went like this. Of 168,753 unique clonotypes, approximately 1.7% were flagged by VDJdb annotation as previously reported viral-epitope-specific clonotypes. Raw reads were processed into normalized, annotated TCRB repertoires with the immunoSEQ Data Assistant and immunoSEQ Analyzer. Clonotype analysis used the immunarch R package version 0.6.5 and BioAnalyzer. Every repertoire was downsampled to the clone count of the smallest repertoire before richness was estimated. Clonotypes were classified as expanded, contracted or novel by Fisher's exact tests, with novel defined as zero frequency before treatment. Significantly changed CDR3 beta sequences were clustered with GLIPH2 using simulation_depth=1000 and kmer_min_depth=3, and CDR3s shorter than five residues were excluded. TCRdb limited this immuneACCESS table to in-frame rearrangements with V and J called. A share of clones is missing; checked studies link under half to unresolved V genes, and the rest is unexplained. The D gene and trimming were derived from the DNA, and the V and J assignments and clone size from that table. This sample gives some 10,000 clones in total; 83% of them show up just once. The ten largest account for roughly 4% of the sample.

T-cell subsets were not sorted, so the analysis was performed on bulk bone marrow. TCR beta CDR3 regions were immunosequenced from bone marrow of about a dozen myelodysplastic syndrome patients before and after hypomethylating agent therapy. For longitudinal repertoire tracking, every patient provided one baseline bone marrow and two to three bone marrows collected at different post-treatment timepoints. Genomic DNA was extracted from whole bone marrow, and quality was checked by TapeStation, NanoDrop OneC and PicoGreen assays. About this clone itself: Its antigen has not been determined. Per-base qualities were not stored, and no clone one base away is much larger.

The rearrangement joined TRBV27 to TRBJ2-7, and TRBD2 may be the D gene, going by 6 matching bases. The source of this sequence is a human donor with myelodysplastic syndrome. This specimen consisted of bone marrow, obtained before or after starting hypomethylating agent treatment for myelodysplastic syndrome (not recorded which). The DNA sequence follows: TGTGCCAGCAGTCCCCTGGGGTCGGGGGTGCAGTACTTC. Its product reads: CASSPLGSGVQYF.